This T cell receptor beta chain was captured in a study of T-cell memory formation after mild COVID-19. Study overall: In these data, TCR clusters were largely donor specific.

This clonotype was found a few times. Its antigen is undetermined. A junction end diverges from the germline sequence, so it may reflect a read error. With constant-segment primers, 5'RACE yielded cDNA libraries of TCR alpha and TCR beta that carried sample barcodes and UMIs. Each CDR3 protein gets one entry after TCRdb re-called the 5' RACE reads with MiXCR. The sample includes around 370,000 distinct CDR3 sequences, under 25% of them seen just once. CDR1 and CDR2 (germline): MNHNY, SVGAGI (reference sequence). The CDR3 sequence is 15 residues long. Study outcomes and limitations: Pre-infection memory carried some responding clones, suggesting that cross-reactive memory joined. The main location of contracting CD4+ clones was CM and EM, and that of contracting CD8+ clones was EMRA.

Sequenced sample: PBMCs or a T cell subset sorted from them (not recorded which). The receptor's source is an adult woman who had mild COVID-19 (a few samples of this study predate the infection). Cell type and time point are not known. The chain combines TRBV6-6 with TRBJ2-2, with a possible D match to TRBD1 (5 bases). CDR3 residues: CASSHSTESGGELFF. CDR3 DNA: TGTGCCAGCAGTCACTCGACAGAATCTGGCGGGGAGCTGTTTTTT.